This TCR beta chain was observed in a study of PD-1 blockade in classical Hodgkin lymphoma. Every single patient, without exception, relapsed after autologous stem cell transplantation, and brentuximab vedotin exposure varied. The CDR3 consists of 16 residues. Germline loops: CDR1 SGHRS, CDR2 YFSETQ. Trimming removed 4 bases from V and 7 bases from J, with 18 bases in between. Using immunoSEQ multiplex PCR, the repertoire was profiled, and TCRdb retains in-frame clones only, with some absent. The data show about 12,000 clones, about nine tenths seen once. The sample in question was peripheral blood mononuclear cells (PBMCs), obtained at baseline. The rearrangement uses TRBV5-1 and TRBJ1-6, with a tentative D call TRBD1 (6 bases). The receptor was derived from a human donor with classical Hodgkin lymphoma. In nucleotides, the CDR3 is TGCGCCAGCAGCCCCGTAACGCAGGGGACCAATTCACCCCTCCACTTT. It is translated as CASSPVTQGTNSPLHF.